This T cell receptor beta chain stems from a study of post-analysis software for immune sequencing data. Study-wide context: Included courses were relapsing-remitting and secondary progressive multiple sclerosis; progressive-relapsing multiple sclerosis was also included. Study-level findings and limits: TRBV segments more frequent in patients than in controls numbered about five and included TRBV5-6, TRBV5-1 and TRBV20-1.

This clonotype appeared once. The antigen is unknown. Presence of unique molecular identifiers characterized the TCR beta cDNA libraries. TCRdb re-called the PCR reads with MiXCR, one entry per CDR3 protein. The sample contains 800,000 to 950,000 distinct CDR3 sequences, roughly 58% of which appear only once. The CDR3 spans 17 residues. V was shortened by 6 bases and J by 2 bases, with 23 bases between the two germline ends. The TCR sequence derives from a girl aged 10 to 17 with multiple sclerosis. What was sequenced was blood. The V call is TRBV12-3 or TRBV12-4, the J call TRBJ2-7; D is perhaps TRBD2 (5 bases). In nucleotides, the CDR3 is TGTGCCAGCAGCCACCACAGCGGCCTACTACTGACCTACGAGCAGTACTTC. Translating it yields CASSHHSGLLLTYEQYF.